This T cell receptor (beta chain) is drawn from a study of identical twins. MiXCR, applied by TCRdb to the 5' RACE reads, yields one record per CDR3 protein. The sample yields about 720,000 distinct CDR3 sequences, about 20% seen once. These data were also filed under a second study, of T cells expressing NK-cell markers. That report notes: Repertoires of TCR beta were obtained from T cells sorted as CD3+CD56+NKG2C+, CD3+CD56+NKG2C- and CD3+CD56-NKG2C+.

This sequence was found in a woman younger than 30 in good health. The sequencing sample was made of PBMCs.

This CDR3 reads CASRPLTGGPGEQYF. CDR3 bases: TGTGCCAGCAGACCTTTAACGGGAGGGCCGGGCGAGCAGTACTTC. This sequence joins TRBV5-6 and TRBJ2-7, with TRBD2 identical over 8 bases. In germline, CDR1 is SGHDT, CDR2 YYEEEE. CDR3 length equals 15 residues. With V trimmed by 5 bases and J by 6 bases, 13 bases remained unmatched.